This T cell receptor (beta chain) stems from a study of identical twins. V lost 5 bases and J lost 5, with 13 bases in between. Germline V gene data show CDR1 as SGHDT and CDR2 as YYEEEE. CDR3 length: 13 amino acids. This clonotype was recorded many times. Its target is unknown. Unique molecular identifiers were present on the cDNA, and a universal primer site came from template switching. One entry per CDR3 protein, called by TCRdb with MiXCR from the 5' RACE reads. The profile shows 700,000 or so distinct CDR3 sequences, around 8.6% of them singletons. Overall study findings and caveats: Cross-sectional statistics, not tracking of the same donors, supported the conclusions.

This sample also appeared in a second study, on yellow fever vaccine responses in identical twins.

This chain joins TRBV5-6 and TRBJ2-5; D remains ambiguous. The specimen was PBMCs. The sequence was collected from a woman aged 18-29 years in good health. The CDR3 sequence is CASRARAAETQYF. CDR3 DNA: TGTGCCAGCAGGGCTAGGGCGGCCGAGACCCAGTACTTC.